This T cell receptor (beta chain) was sequenced in a study of vaccination effects on CD4 cells after COVID-19. On the study more broadly: Sampling occurred a median 72 days post second dose, range 14 to 241. Findings of the study overall: Early timepoints after infection were absent, and convalescent patients were few in the study. Clones induced by infection and by vaccine showed marked clonal contraction late after vaccination.

At the end of around eleven days of culture, CD4+ T cells were isolated. Everyone in the study got two shots of either the BNT162b2 or mRNA-1273 vaccine. All vaccine recipients tested negative for nucleocapsid antibodies and had never contracted SARS-CoV-2 infection. Profiled with immunoSEQ multiplex PCR; TCRdb holds only in-frame clones, not every one. The sample shows about 40,000 clones, approximately 70% of them seen only once. This clone was detected a few times. Antigen specificity is unknown. Trimming removed 0 bases at V and 2 bases at J, with 5 bases between. Germline CDR1 SGHDN, CDR2 FVKESK. The CDR3 has 13 amino acids.

V and J are TRBV14 and TRBJ2-7; no reliable D call. This material consisted of CD4+ T cells from PBMCs cultured without peptide, taken after COVID-19 vaccination. This receptor was obtained from a human donor who received a COVID-19 vaccine. CDR3 sequence (DNA): TGTGCCAGCAGCCAAGATTTACCCTACGAGCAGTACTTC. Residues: CASSQDLPYEQYF.